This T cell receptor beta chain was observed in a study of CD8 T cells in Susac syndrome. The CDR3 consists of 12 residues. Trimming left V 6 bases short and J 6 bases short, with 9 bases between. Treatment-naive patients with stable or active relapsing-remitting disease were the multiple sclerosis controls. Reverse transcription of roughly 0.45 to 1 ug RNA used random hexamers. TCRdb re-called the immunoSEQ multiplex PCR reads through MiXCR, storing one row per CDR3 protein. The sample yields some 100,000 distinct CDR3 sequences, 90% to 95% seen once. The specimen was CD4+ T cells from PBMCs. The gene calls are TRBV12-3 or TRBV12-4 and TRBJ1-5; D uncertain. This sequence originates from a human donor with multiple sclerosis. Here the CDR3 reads CASSSHGQPQHF. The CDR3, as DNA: TGTGCCAGCAGCTCCCATGGTCAGCCCCAGCATTTT.